Following are 27 T cell receptor beta chains from one sample sequenced in a study of T cells in Graves' hyperthyroidism and ophthalmopathy. The CDR3 regions of TCR beta were amplified from RNA transcripts. The TCR CDR3 was amplified in a first-round RT-PCR using the HTBI primer set. TCRdb reanalysed the multiplex PCR reads using MiXCR and keeps one entry per CDR3 protein. This sample carries under 700,000 distinct CDR3 sequences, around 46% of them seen once, and the ten largest clones take 8.2%. The sequenced sample consisted of peripheral blood or thyroid tissue (not recorded which). The receptors shown here come from a woman aged 18-29 years with Graves' hyperthyroidism.

Note on this clonotype: An end of the junction does not agree with germline; a read error may underlie this. The chain is built from TRBV25-1 and TRBJ1-2; no clear D gene. Germline CDR1 is MGHDK and CDR2 is SYGVNS. This CDR3 spans 15 amino acids. CDR3 sequence (DNA): TGCGCCAGCAGCCAAGGAATCGAGGACAACTATGGCTACACCTTC. Its protein is CASSQGIEDNYGYTF.

About this clonotype itself: A clone one base away is much larger, so this may be a read error. The chain uses TRBV29-1 and TRBJ1-1; D gene unclear. The germline V and J ends were trimmed by 7 bases and 3 bases, with 15 bases remaining between them. CDR3 size: 13 residues. Germline CDR1 reads SQVTM; CDR2 reads ANQGSEA. This chain's CDR3 is CSAGVGMDTEAFF. As DNA, the CDR3 is TGCAGCGCTGGGGTAGGGATGGACACTGAAGCTTTCTTT.

This chain joins TRBV10-3 and TRBJ1-2, with 9 bases aligning to TRBD1. The J segment lost 8 bases and the V segment lost 4 bases, leaving 5 bases of the junction unmatched. The germline gives CDR1 ENHRY, CDR2 SYGVKD. The CDR3 totals 13 residues. The CDR3 loop is CAISGGQGFGYTF. CDR3 DNA: TGTGCCATCAGTGGCGGACAGGGGTTCGGCTACACCTTC.

A few counts support this clonotype. The rearrangement joins TRBV6-1 to TRBJ1-1, with no clear D. The CDR3 has 13 amino acids. CDR1 and CDR2 from the germline V gene are MNHNS and SASEGT. V dropped 5 bases and J dropped 10 bases, with 17 bases sitting between them. The CDR3 loop is CASSLRFGSRAFF. The CDR3 coding sequence is TGTGCCAGCAGTCTCAGATTTGGGTCCAGAGCTTTCTTT.

V and J are TRBV20-1 and TRBJ1-1; TRBD1 might be the D (6 bases). Trimming left V 3 bases short and J 5 bases short, with 13 bases between. The germline V gene encodes CDR1 DFQATT and CDR2 SNEGSKA (reference sequence). The CDR3 loop spans 13 amino acids. The CDR3 DNA reads as TGCAGTGCTAGTAACAGGGTTAGAACTGAAGCTTTCTTT. The encoded protein is CSASNRVRTEAFF.

A remark on this clonotype: An end of the junction does not agree with germline; a read error may underlie this. The chain links TRBV15 to TRBJ2-2; D might be TRBD1 (5 bases). This CDR3 region has 15 residues. Germline CDR1 LNHNV, CDR2 YYDKDF (reference sequence). In nucleotides, the CDR3 is TGTGCCACCAACAGAGATGGGGCGGATTCCGGGGAGCTGTTTTTT. This gives the protein CATNRDGADSGELFF.

The V gene is TRBV7-9, the J gene TRBJ2-7; the D gene is possibly TRBD2 (7 bases). Deletions cut 6 bases from V and 0 bases from J, with 18 bases between. The CDR3 sequence is 16 residues long. The germline V gene has CDR1 SEHNR and CDR2 FQNEAQ (reference sequence). CDR3 DNA sequence: TGTGCCAGCAGTAATGCGGGGGCGGTACCCTCCTACGAGCAGTACTTC. The encoded protein is CASSNAGAVPSYEQYF.

The chain carries TRBV20-1 and TRBJ2-2, with 13 bases lining up with TRBD2. This CDR3 is 14 amino acids long. J was trimmed by 6 bases and V by 6 bases; bases with no gene match: 4. CDR1 is DFQATT, CDR2 SNEGSKA, per germline (reference sequence). CDR3 in amino acids: CSARTSGSSGELFF. CDR3 coding DNA: TGCAGTGCCCGGACTAGCGGGAGTTCCGGGGAGCTGTTTTTT.

A note on this clonotype: This CDR3 is missing its conserved last phenylalanine or tryptophan, likely due to a read error. The DNA is left out, because the CDR3 cannot be placed on it with certainty; the CDR3 is given as TCRdb lists it. The CDR3 reads CATSDGTGEFY. J is TRBJ1-1 and V is TRBV24-1; whether TRBD1, the table's D call, matches the DNA was not checked. Germline CDR1 and CDR2: KGHDR and SFDVKD. The CDR3 spans 11 residues, counting both ends.

This clonotype was counted a single time. The chain couples TRBV9 to TRBJ1-1; no definite D call. The CDR3 runs 14 residues. In germline, CDR1 is SGDLS, CDR2 YYNGEE. Trimming pared 4 bases from V and 4 bases from J, leaving 14 bases between. CDR3 sequence: CASSQDTFATEAFF. CDR3 in DNA: TGTGCCAGCAGCCAAGATACGTTTGCCACTGAAGCTTTCTTT.

V is TRBV20-1 and J is TRBJ2-7, with D uncertain. The CDR3 covers 14 residues. The V gene lost 7 bases and the J gene lost 4 bases, with 20 bases spanning the gap. CDR1 DFQATT and CDR2 SNEGSKA come from the germline V gene (reference sequence). In nucleotides, the CDR3 is TGCAGTGTAAGAGGATTACGGCTGCATTACGAGCAGTACTTC. It encodes CSVRGLRLHYEQYF.

This clonotype showed up just a few times. V and J are TRBV12-3 or TRBV12-4 and TRBJ2-5; unclear D gene. The length of the CDR3 is 14 residues. Deletions cut 3 bases from V and 0 bases from J, with 8 bases between. CDR3 sequence (DNA): TGTGCCAGCAGTTTGACCGCCAACCAAGAGACCCAGTACTTC. It yields the protein CASSLTANQETQYF.

This clonotype appeared many times. The chain recombines TRBV10-2 with TRBJ1-2; D not certain. CDR3 length: 17 residues. V shed 2 bases and J shed 5 bases, with 21 bases lying between them. Germline CDR1 and CDR2: WSHSY and SAAADI. CDR3 coding DNA: TGCGCCAGCAGTGAGGGCCCTACGGGGTACGATTGGTATGGCTACACCTTC. Its protein is CASSEGPTGYDWYGYTF.

This chain connects TRBV7-2 to TRBJ1-1, with D tentatively TRBD1 (5 bases). The CDR3 covers 11 residues. Germline V gene sequence: CDR1 SGHTA, CDR2 FQGNSA. Between the trimmed V and J ends, which lost 3 bases and 11 bases, there was a span of 10 bases. CDR3 sequence: CASSLGGSAFF. CDR3 coding DNA: TGTGCCAGCAGCTTGGGGGGTTCCGCTTTCTTT.

The chain has TRBV12-3 or TRBV12-4 and TRBJ2-3, with D possibly matching TRBD2 (5 bases). The CDR3 covers 12 residues. Deletions cut 4 bases from V and 11 bases from J, with 13 bases between. CDR3 DNA sequence: TGTGCCAGCAGTTCTGGCGGACGGGGGCAGTATTTT. Encoded protein: CASSSGGRGQYF.

The CDR3: CSVRGQISYSNQPQHF. The CDR3 DNA is TGCAGCGTCCGGGGACAGATATCCTATAGCAATCAGCCCCAGCATTTT. This chain joins TRBV29-1 and TRBJ1-5; 7 bases align to TRBD1. This CDR3 contains 16 residues. V lost 6 bases to trimming and J lost 0 bases; unmatched junction nucleotides: 11. CDR1 and CDR2 (germline): SQVTM, ANQGSEA. The entire variable domain, with the rest obtained from reference TRBV29-1 and TRBJ1-5, is as follows: SAVISQKPSRDICQRGTSLTIQCQVDSQVTMMFWYRQQPGQSLTLIATANQGSEATYESGFVIDKFPISRPNLTFSTLTVSNMSPEDSSIYLCSVRGQISYSNQPQHFGDGTRLSIL.

This clonotype was detected ten times or more. The genes are TRBV29-1 and TRBJ1-2; D gene unclear. CDR3 size: 13 residues. Germline V gene lookup returns CDR1 SQVTM and CDR2 ANQGSEA. Trimming removed 6 bases from V and 6 bases from J, with 17 bases in between. The CDR3: CSVLTGGPNGYTF. Here the CDR3 DNA reads TGCAGCGTCCTTACGGGAGGGCCCAATGGCTACACCTTC.

Many counts were recorded for this clonotype. V is TRBV7-3 and J is TRBJ1-3; unclear D gene. The CDR3 runs to 13 residues. Germline V gives CDR1 SGHTA, CDR2 FQGTGA. Between the trimmed V and J ends, which lost 5 bases and 4 bases, there was a span of 9 bases. The CDR3 protein is CASSEDSGNTIYF. The CDR3 nucleotides are TGTGCCAGCAGCGAAGACTCAGGAAACACCATATATTTT.

V gene TRBV20-1 combines with J gene TRBJ2-5, with 11 bases matching TRBD2. V was clipped by 2 bases and J by 4 bases; unmatched bases: 6. The CDR3 has 15 residues. Germline V gene data show CDR1 as DFQATT and CDR2 as SNEGSKA (reference sequence). CDR3 nucleotides: TGCAGTGCTAGATACGGGACTAGCGGTATAGAGACCCAGTACTTC. Translated, it gives CSARYGTSGIETQYF.

The chain carries TRBV7-3 and TRBJ2-5, with D uncertain. V gave up 5 bases and J gave up 5 bases, with 12 bases separating them. This CDR3 has 13 residues. The V gene's germline CDR1 is SGHTA and CDR2 FQGTGA. The CDR3 bases are TGTGCCAGCAGCCAGGCGACGGGTGAGACCCAGTACTTC. Translated, it gives CASSQATGETQYF.

This sequence joins TRBV4-2 and TRBJ2-2, with D maybe TRBD2 (5 bases). CDR1 and CDR2 (germline): LGHNA, YNFKEQ. The CDR3 length is 13 residues. Trimming stripped 9 bases from V and 3 bases from J, with 11 bases between. DNA of the CDR3: TGTGCCAGAGCCAACGGGGACACCGGGGAGCTGTTTTTT. This translates into CARANGDTGELFF.

This clonotype occurred once. Compared with germline, one end of the junction differs, possibly owing to a read error. The genes are TRBV25-1 and TRBJ2-2; D is unclear. Germline V gene data show CDR1 as MGHDK and CDR2 as SYGVNS. This CDR3 spans 14 amino acids. This CDR3 reads CAARFASNTRELFF. The DNA for the CDR3 is TGTGCCGCCCGTTTTGCATCGAACACCAGGGAGCTGTTTTTT.

The chain employs TRBV4-2 and TRBJ2-7; the match to TRBD2 covers 9 bases. Trimming took 2 bases from V and 3 from J; bases not matched to a gene: 8. The CDR3 runs 16 residues. Per germline, CDR1 LGHNA and CDR2 YNFKEQ. This CDR3 is CASSQSSGSGSYEQYF. In nucleotides, the CDR3 is TGTGCCAGCAGCCAAAGTAGCGGTAGCGGGAGCTACGAGCAGTACTTC.

V is TRBV19 and J is TRBJ1-2, with D possibly TRBD1 on 6 matching bases. V was cut by 3 bases and J by 3 bases, with 14 bases left in between. This CDR3 is 15 amino acids long. Per germline, CDR1 LNHDA and CDR2 SQIVND (reference sequence). This CDR3 is CASSIRRGHHYGYTF. CDR3 nucleotide sequence: TGTGCCAGTAGTATCCGCAGGGGACATCACTATGGCTACACCTTC.

The gene calls are TRBV7-9 and TRBJ1-2; D uncertain. CDR1 and CDR2 from the germline V gene are SEHNR and FQNEAQ (reference sequence). The CDR3 sequence is 14 residues long. V shed 3 bases and J shed 6 bases, with 14 bases lying between them. CDR3 amino acids: CASSLSGLGNGYTF. CDR3 DNA: TGTGCCAGCAGCTTGTCCGGGTTAGGTAATGGCTACACCTTC.

This clonotype was counted ten times or more. CDR3 protein: CASKQYEQYF. DNA for the CDR3: TGTGCCAGCAAACAGTACGAGCAGTACTTC. The chain carries TRBV6-1 and TRBJ2-7; D is unclear. Trimming pared 7 bases from V and 4 bases from J, leaving 5 bases between. CDR3 length: 10 amino acids. Germline CDR1 and CDR2: MNHNS and SASEGT.

The rearrangement uses TRBV7-3 and TRBJ2-2; TRBD1 matches at 10 bases. This CDR3 has 15 residues. V lost 9 bases, J lost 8 bases, and 12 bases stayed unmatched. Per germline, CDR1 SGHTA and CDR2 FQGTGA. The CDR3 loop is CASSAPGTGAGELFF. The CDR3 DNA is TGTGCCAGTAGTGCCCCCGGGACAGGGGCAGGGGAGCTGTTTTTT.